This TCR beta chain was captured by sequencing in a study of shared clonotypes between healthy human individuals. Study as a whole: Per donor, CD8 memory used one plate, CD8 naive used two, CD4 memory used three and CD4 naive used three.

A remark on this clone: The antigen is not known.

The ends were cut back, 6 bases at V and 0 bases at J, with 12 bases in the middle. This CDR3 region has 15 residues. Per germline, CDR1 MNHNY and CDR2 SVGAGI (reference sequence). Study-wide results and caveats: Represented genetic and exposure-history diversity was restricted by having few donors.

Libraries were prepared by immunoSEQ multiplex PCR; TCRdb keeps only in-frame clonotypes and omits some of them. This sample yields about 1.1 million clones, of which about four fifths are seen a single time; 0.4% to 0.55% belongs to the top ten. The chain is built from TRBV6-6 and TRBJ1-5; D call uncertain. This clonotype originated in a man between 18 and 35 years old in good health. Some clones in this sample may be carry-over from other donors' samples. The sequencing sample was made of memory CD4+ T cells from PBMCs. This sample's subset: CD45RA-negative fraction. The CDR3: CASRITTFSNQPQHF. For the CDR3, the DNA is TGTGCCAGCAGAATTACAACCTTTAGCAATCAGCCCCAGCATTTT.